Following are 24 T cell receptor beta chains from one sample sequenced in a study of cytomegalovirus exposure and HLA in healthy donors. The PCR was carried out with 60 Vbeta primers and 13 Jbeta primers. TCRdb's copy holds only in-frame clones and misses some; the assay was immunoSEQ multiplex PCR. The table shows approximately 140,000 clones, with about four fifths occurring only once. Material: PBMCs. These receptors originate from a middle-aged man in good health and CMV-seropositive.

The V and J genes are TRBV10-3 and TRBJ2-3, with D possibly being TRBD1 (6 bases). The length of the CDR3 is 15 residues. Germline lookup yields CDR1 ENHRY and CDR2 SYGVKD. Trimming removed 3 bases from V and 2 bases from J, with 12 bases in between. CDR3 DNA sequence: TGTGCCATCAGTGACGGCAGGACAGCCACAGATACGCAGTATTTT. Protein sequence: CAISDGRTATDTQYF.

The chain uses TRBV7-9 and TRBJ2-1; D is unresolved. Germline V gives CDR1 SEHNR, CDR2 FQNEAQ (reference sequence). This CDR3 has 13 residues. Trimming stripped 0 bases from V and 4 bases from J, with 4 bases between. The CDR3 DNA reads as TGTGCCAGCAGCTTAGCTCAGTACAATGAGCAGTTCTTC. This gives the protein CASSLAQYNEQFF.

This clone was seen just once. This chain links TRBV2 with TRBJ1-5, with D perhaps TRBD1 (6 bases). The CDR3 contains 12 residues. Looked up from germline, CDR1 is SNHLY and CDR2 is FYNNEI. V gave up 4 bases and J gave up 9 bases, with 10 bases separating them. The CDR3: CASSGQALPQHF. CDR3 coding DNA: TGTGCCAGCAGTGGACAGGCACTGCCCCAGCATTTT.

The genes are TRBV6-5 and TRBJ1-1; D is ambiguous. Germline assignment: CDR1 MNHEY and CDR2 SVGAGI. V was trimmed by 4 bases and J by 4 bases, leaving 16 bases between them. The CDR3 covers 15 residues. DNA of the CDR3: TGTGCCAGCAGTTCGCTGGGCCCGGCCAGCACTGAAGCTTTCTTT. It is translated as CASSSLGPASTEAFF.

This sequence joins TRBV6-1 and TRBJ2-7; no definite D call. This CDR3 region has 12 residues. Per the germline V gene, CDR1 is MNHNS and CDR2 is SASEGT. Trimming removed 3 bases from V and 5 bases from J, with 8 bases in between. The CDR3 sequence is CASSEWANEQYF. The CDR3 nucleotides are TGTGCCAGCAGTGAGTGGGCGAACGAGCAGTACTTC.

This clone was counted between two and nine times. The genes are TRBV7-9 and TRBJ2-5; 12 positions agree with TRBD1. The CDR3 consists of 15 residues. Germline assignment: CDR1 SEHNR and CDR2 FQNEAQ (reference sequence). V dropped 4 bases and J dropped 4; count of bases not matched to a gene: 4. As DNA, the CDR3 is TGTGCCAGCAGCTCCCGGGACAGGGGGCGAGAGACCCAGTACTTC. Protein sequence: CASSSRDRGRETQYF. Full variable domain (rest looked up from reference TRBV7-9 and TRBJ2-5): DTGVSQNPRHKITKRGQNVTFRCDPISEHNRLYWYRQTLGQGPEFLTYFQNEAQLEKSRLLSDRFSAERPKGSFSTLEIQRTEQGDSAMYLCASSSRDRGRETQYFGPGTRLLVL.

This rearrangement joins TRBV18 to TRBJ1-3, with 11 bases lining up with TRBD1. The junction had 1 base not matched to a gene; V was cut back by 4 bases and J by 2 bases. The germline V gene encodes CDR1 KGHSH and CDR2 LQKENI. The CDR3 spans 15 residues. The CDR3 region has the DNA TGTGCCAGCTCACTGGACAGGGGGCCTGGAAACACCATATATTTT. Its translation is CASSLDRGPGNTIYF. The full variable domain, in which reference TRBV18 and TRBJ1-3 provide the parts outside the CDR3, is NAGVMQNPRHLVRRRGQEARLRCSPMKGHSHVYWYRQLPEEGLKFMVYLQKENIIDESGMPKERFSAEFPKEGPSILRIQQVVRGDSAAYFCASSLDRGPGNTIYFGEGSWLTVV.

This clone was seen once. The chain links TRBV4-2 to TRBJ2-7; TRBD2 might be the D (6 bases). The CDR3 consists of 16 residues. V gave up 0 bases and J gave up 2 bases, with 14 bases separating them. CDR1 and CDR2 from the germline V gene are LGHNA and YNFKEQ. CDR3 sequence reads: CASSQEPVAGTYEQYF. The CDR3 DNA reads as TGTGCCAGCAGCCAAGAACCAGTGGCGGGGACCTACGAGCAGTACTTC.

V is TRBV5-4 and J is TRBJ2-7, with 9 bases aligning to TRBD1. CDR3 length: 15 residues. With V trimmed by 1 base and J by 0 bases, 2 bases remained unmatched. Germline CDR1 reads SGHNT; CDR2 reads YYREEE (reference sequence). In DNA form, the CDR3 reads TGTGCCAGCAGCTTGCCGGGACAGGGCTCCTACGAGCAGTACTTC. It codes for CASSLPGQGSYEQYF.

The chain is built from TRBV6-5 and TRBJ2-7, with 8 bases aligning to TRBD2. Trimming took 3 bases from V and 2 from J; bases not matched to a gene: 6. Germline V lookup: CDR1 MNHEY, CDR2 SVGAGI. CDR3 length equals 15 residues. The CDR3 DNA reads TGTGCCAGCAGTTATTCGACTAGCGAAGCCTACGAGCAGTACTTC. It codes for CASSYSTSEAYEQYF.

This chain uses TRBV5-1 with TRBJ2-1; 11 bases are shared with TRBD2. The J segment lost 2 bases and the V segment lost 5 bases, leaving 9 bases of the junction unmatched. CDR1 is SGHRS and CDR2 is YFSETQ in the germline V gene. This CDR3 is 17 amino acids long. For the CDR3, the DNA is TGCGCCAGCAGGGTAGCGGGAGGGCTCGGCACCTACAATGAGCAGTTCTTC. Translated, it gives CASRVAGGLGTYNEQFF.

This clone turned up a few times. An end of the junction differs from the germline gene, which may be a read error. The genes are TRBV7-9 and TRBJ2-1, with 8 bases fitting TRBD1. This CDR3 contains 17 residues. Germline V CDR1 and CDR2: SEHNR, FQNEAQ (reference sequence). For the CDR3, the DNA is TGTTCCAGCAGCCCCCAGGCAGGGGGCATTTTATGGAATGAGCAGTTCTTC. As protein: CSSSPQAGGILWNEQFF. The full variable domain, completed using reference TRBV7-9 and TRBJ2-1, is DTGVSQNPRHKITKRGQNVTFRCDPISEHNRLYWYRQTLGQGPEFLTYFQNEAQLEKSRLLSDRFSAERPKGSFSTLEIQRTEQGDSAMYLCSSSPQAGGILWNEQFFGPGTRLTVL.

The CDR3 here is CASSLRQTQETQYF. The CDR3 DNA follows: TGTGCCAGTAGTTTAAGACAGACCCAAGAGACCCAGTACTTC. The chain joins TRBV19 to TRBJ2-5; D perhaps matches TRBD1 (5 bases). Trimming left V 5 bases short and J 1 base short, with 11 bases between. Germline V CDR1 and CDR2: LNHDA, SQIVND (reference sequence). CDR3 length: 14 residues.

The V gene is TRBV29-1, the J gene TRBJ2-5, with 8 positions matching TRBD1. Trimming took 0 bases from V and 2 from J; bases not matched to a gene: 5. This CDR3 contains 15 residues. CDR1 and CDR2 from the germline V gene are SQVTM and ANQGSEA. The CDR3 protein is CSVEDTGGPQETQYF. CDR3 nucleotides: TGCAGCGTTGAAGATACAGGGGGGCCTCAAGAGACCCAGTACTTC.

The V call is TRBV19, the J call TRBJ2-7; D is unclear. This CDR3 region has 13 residues. With 4 bases removed from V and 4 bases from J, the gap between germline ends came to 11 bases. CDR1 LNHDA and CDR2 SQIVND come from the germline V gene (reference sequence). CDR3 in amino acids: CASSTTEPYEQYF. The CDR3 nucleotides are TGTGCCAGTAGTACCACAGAGCCATACGAGCAGTACTTC.

The gene calls are TRBV11-2 and TRBJ2-1, with TRBD2 matching over 9 bases. CDR1 is SGHAT, CDR2 FQNNGV, per germline. The CDR3 totals 14 residues. The J segment lost 13 bases and the V segment lost 1 base, leaving 8 bases of the junction unmatched. CDR3 bases: TGTGCCAGCAGCTTAGTTCCGGAGCGGGAGGCTCAGTTCTTC. Amino acids: CASSLVPEREAQFF. The full variable domain, rest sourced from reference TRBV11-2 and TRBJ2-1, is EAGVAQSPRYKIIEKRQSVAFWCNPISGHATLYWYQQILGQGPKLLIQFQNNGVVDDSQLPKDRFSAERLKGVDSTLKIQPAKLEDSAVYLCASSLVPEREAQFFGPGTRLTVL.

This rearrangement joins TRBV27 to TRBJ2-7; D is ambiguous. Germline V CDR1 and CDR2: MNHEY, SMNVEV (reference sequence). The V end lost 2 bases, the J end lost 2 bases, and 10 bases lay between the germline ends. The CDR3 spans 14 residues. CDR3 loop: CASSLSSDPYEQYF. The CDR3 nucleotides read TGTGCCAGCAGTTTAAGCAGCGACCCCTACGAGCAGTACTTC.

The genes are TRBV5-1 and TRBJ2-1; 11 bases match TRBD2. With V trimmed by 1 base and J by 8 bases, 5 bases remained unmatched. The CDR3 consists of 15 residues. CDR1 is SGHRS and CDR2 is YFSETQ in the germline V gene. Here the CDR3 reads CASSLRTSGYDEQFF. The CDR3 nucleotides read TGCGCCAGCAGCTTGAGGACTAGCGGGTATGATGAGCAGTTCTTC.

This chain joins TRBV21-1 and TRBJ1-5; no DNA check was done on the table's D call, TRBD1. TRBV21-1 is a recognized pseudogene. The CDR3 runs 18 residues. This CDR3 reads CASSSRGQGRYSNQPQHF. CDR3 DNA: TGTGCCAGCAGCTCGCGGGGACAGGGCCGCTATAGCAATCAGCCCCAGCATTTT.

V gene TRBV6-5 combines with J gene TRBJ2-1; 7 bases align to TRBD1. CDR3 length: 12 residues. The germline V gene has CDR1 MNHEY and CDR2 SVGAGI. V shed 10 bases and J 8 bases; nucleotides not matched to a gene: 8. CDR3 DNA: TGTGCCACCCTCGACAGGGTAGATGAGCAGTTCTTC. Translation: CATLDRVDEQFF.

This chain links TRBV6-5 with TRBJ2-1, with D possibly matching TRBD2 (6 bases). The germline V gene encodes CDR1 MNHEY and CDR2 SVGAGI. The CDR3 totals 14 residues. Trimming took off 2 bases at V and 5 bases at J, with 10 bases between the two ends. The CDR3 spells CASSYAGRNNEQFF. CDR3 in DNA: TGTGCCAGCAGTTACGCGGGACGGAACAATGAGCAGTTCTTC.

The rearrangement joins TRBV5-1 to TRBJ1-1, with TRBD1 as a possible D gene (5 bases). Looked up from germline, CDR1 is SGHRS and CDR2 is YFSETQ. The V end lost 7 bases, the J end lost 3 bases, and 16 bases lay between the germline ends. This CDR3 has 14 residues. In DNA, the CDR3 is TGCGCCAGCCGATGGGGACTCCCGGACACTGAAGCTTTCTTT. Its protein product is CASRWGLPDTEAFF. The whole variable domain, filled in from reference TRBV5-1 and TRBJ1-1, reads KAGVTQTPRYLIKTRGQQVTLSCSPISGHRSVSWYQQTPGQGLQFLFEYFSETQRNKGNFPGRFSGRQFSNSRSEMNVSTLELGDSALYLCASRWGLPDTEAFFGQGTRLTVV.

CDR3 amino acids: CASSPGFSGANVLTF. The DNA for the CDR3 is TGTGCCAGCAGCCCAGGGTTCTCTGGGGCCAACGTCCTGACTTTC. The chain carries TRBV27 and TRBJ2-6, with D tentatively TRBD1 (5 bases). This CDR3 is built from 15 residues. Per the germline V gene, CDR1 is MNHEY and CDR2 is SMNVEV (reference sequence). Trimming shortened V by 6 bases and J by 0 bases, and 9 bases separated the two germline ends.

Only a few counts were recorded for this clone. J is TRBJ1-5 and V is TRBV28, with TRBD1 matching over 8 bases. V trimming: 4 bases; J trimming: 6 bases; junction bases outside the gene matches: 11. Looked up from germline, CDR1 is MDHEN and CDR2 is SYDVKM. CDR3 length: 16 residues. The CDR3 spells CASSSLGQGAGQPQHF. The DNA for the CDR3 is TGTGCCAGCAGTTCTTTGGGCCAGGGGGCTGGTCAGCCCCAGCATTTT. The full variable domain, in which reference TRBV28 and TRBJ1-5 provide the parts outside the CDR3, is DVKVTQSSRYLVKRTGEKVFLECVQDMDHENMFWYRQDPGLGLRLIYFSYDVKMKEKGDIPEGYSVSREKKERFSLILESASTNQTSMYLCASSSLGQGAGQPQHFGDGTRLSIL.